This is a list of T cell receptor beta chains from one sample in a study of metastatic and nonmetastatic thyroid tumors. With MiXCR, TCRdb called clones anew from the PCR reads. The data show some 15,000 clones, about 20% seen once. The sample taken for sequencing was blood. These receptors were taken from a female donor with papillary thyroid cancer or a benign thyroid nodule (not recorded which). Some clones in this sample may be carry-over from other donors' samples. CDR3s include the opening cysteine and the closing phenylalanine or tryptophan. The order of the fields is V gene, J gene, D gene, clone size, CDR3 DNA, CDR3 protein. A D gene is named only where the DNA matches it firmly. The size entry is marked missing in some rows and otherwise reads once, few, many or a size class.

V gene: TRBV28
J gene: TRBJ2-5
D gene: NA
clone size: few
CDR3 DNA: TGTGCCAGCAGCGTACATGGGGGCGGACCCCAAGAGACCCAGTACTTC
CDR3 protein: CASSVHGGGPQETQYF

V gene: TRBV15
J gene: TRBJ2-3
D gene: TRBD1
clone size: many
CDR3 DNA: TGTGCCACCAGCAGACCCGGGACAGGGGCTTTGGCAGATACGCAGTATTTT
CDR3 protein: CATSRPGTGALADTQYF

V gene: TRBV27
J gene: TRBJ2-1
D gene: TRBD2
clone size: medium-sized
CDR3 DNA: TGTGCCAGCAGACAAACAACCGGACTAGCGGGAGAGAGACAGTTCTTC
CDR3 protein: CASRQTTGLAGERQFF

V gene: TRBV12-3/TRBV12-4
J gene: TRBJ1-1
D gene: NA
clone size: few
CDR3 DNA: TGTGCCAGCAGTCGGACGGTGAACACTGAAGCTTGCTTT
CDR3 protein: CASSRTVNTEACF

V gene: TRBV4-2
J gene: TRBJ1-6
D gene: NA
clone size: NA
CDR3 DNA: TGTGCCAGCAGCCAAGGAGTTTGGGACTCCTATAATTCACCCCTCCACTTT
CDR3 protein: CASSQGVWDSYNSPLHF

V gene: TRBV6-2/TRBV6-3
J gene: TRBJ2-1
D gene: TRBD2
clone size: medium-sized
CDR3 DNA: TGTGCCAGCAGTTACGGACTAGCCTTCTCCTACAATGAGCAGTTCTTC
CDR3 protein: CASSYGLAFSYNEQFF

V gene: TRBV20-1
J gene: TRBJ2-5
D gene: NA
clone size: once
CDR3 DNA: TGCAGTGCCACGGTGTCGGTGGCCCAGTACTTC
CDR3 protein: CSATVSVAQYF

V gene: TRBV28
J gene: TRBJ1-4
D gene: NA
clone size: few
CDR3 DNA: TGTGCCAGCAGTTCCCCGGGACTCCTTAATGAAAAACTGTTTTTT
CDR3 protein: CASSSPGLLNEKLFF

V gene: TRBV30
J gene: TRBJ1-4
D gene: TRBD1
clone size: many
CDR3 DNA: TGTGCCTGGGGCGGGATTACAGGGGGCTTTGGTGAAAAACTGTTTTTT
CDR3 protein: CAWGGITGGFGEKLFF

V gene: TRBV24-1
J gene: TRBJ2-7
D gene: NA
clone size: few
CDR3 DNA: TGTGCCACCAGTAAGTCTTATGAAGATTACGGGCAGTACTTC
CDR3 protein: CATSKSYEDYGQYF

V gene: TRBV20-1
J gene: TRBJ2-7
D gene: NA
clone size: medium-sized
CDR3 DNA: TGCAGTGCTAGAGATCCCGTGGGAGGAGGACCCTACGAGCAGTACTTC
CDR3 protein: CSARDPVGGGPYEQYF

V gene: TRBV5-1
J gene: TRBJ2-7
D gene: TRBD2
clone size: many
CDR3 DNA: TGCGCCAGCAGCTTGACACGGGGGGACTACGAGCAGTACTTC
CDR3 protein: CASSLTRGDYEQYF

V gene: TRBV6-4
J gene: TRBJ1-3
D gene: NA
clone size: NA
CDR3 DNA: TGTGCCAGCAGTGAAACAGGGCCGGGAAACACCATATATTTT
CDR3 protein: CASSETGPGNTIYF

V gene: TRBV20-1
J gene: TRBJ1-4
D gene: TRBD1
clone size: NA
CDR3 DNA: TGCAGTGCTAGGCAAGGGGGCAATGAAAAACTGTTTTTT
CDR3 protein: CSARQGGNEKLFF

V gene: TRBV7-8
J gene: TRBJ2-1
D gene: NA
clone size: medium-sized
CDR3 DNA: TGTGCCAGCAGCTTATCCTTCAGTGTTTATTACAATGAGCAGTTCTTC
CDR3 protein: CASSLSFSVYYNEQFF

V gene: TRBV7-8
J gene: TRBJ2-2
D gene: TRBD1
clone size: NA
CDR3 DNA: TGTGCCAGCAGCCACCCAGGGGGCGCAAACGGGGAGCTGTTTTTT
CDR3 protein: CASSHPGGANGELFF

V gene: TRBV9
J gene: TRBJ2-1
D gene: NA
clone size: NA
CDR3 DNA: TGTGCCAGCAGCGGGTGGGGGGTGGATGAGCAGTTCTTC
CDR3 protein: CASSGWGVDEQFF

V gene: TRBV19
J gene: TRBJ2-5
D gene: TRBD1
clone size: medium-sized
CDR3 DNA: TGTGCCAGTAGTGAGCAATCAGGGGGAGAGACCCAGTACTTC
CDR3 protein: CASSEQSGGETQYF

V gene: TRBV2
J gene: TRBJ2-1
D gene: TRBD1
clone size: many
CDR3 DNA: TGTGCCAGCAGTGAATTTTATCGAAGGGGGCTTTTCTACAATGAGCAGTTCTTC
CDR3 protein: CASSEFYRRGLFYNEQFF

V gene: TRBV19
J gene: TRBJ1-2
D gene: NA
clone size: NA
CDR3 DNA: TGTGCCAGCTCAAGGGAAGGGTACTATGGCTACACCTTC
CDR3 protein: CASSREGYYGYTF

V gene: TRBV27
J gene: TRBJ1-2
D gene: NA
clone size: medium-sized
CDR3 DNA: TGTGCCAGCAGTCCCCGGGACGGTGGCTACACCTTC
CDR3 protein: CASSPRDGGYTF

V gene: TRBV4-1
J gene: TRBJ2-7
D gene: NA
clone size: many
CDR3 DNA: TGCGCCAGCAGCCAAGTTTTGGGCCCCTACGAGCAGTACTTC
CDR3 protein: CASSQVLGPYEQYF

V gene: TRBV3-1
J gene: TRBJ1-2
D gene: NA
clone size: many
CDR3 DNA: TGTGCCACAACCGGGACACCTAACTATGGCTACACCTTC
CDR3 protein: CATTGTPNYGYTF

V gene: TRBV2
J gene: TRBJ2-5
D gene: NA
clone size: many
CDR3 DNA: TGTGCCATACAGGACAGTACCCAAGAGACCCAGTACTTC
CDR3 protein: CAIQDSTQETQYF

V gene: TRBV18
J gene: TRBJ2-1
D gene: TRBD2
clone size: many
CDR3 DNA: TGTGCCAGCTCACCACTGGGACTAGCGGGAGCATATAATGAGCAGTTCTTC
CDR3 protein: CASSPLGLAGAYNEQFF

V gene: TRBV11-3
J gene: TRBJ2-7
D gene: NA
clone size: medium-sized
CDR3 DNA: TGTGCCAGCAATCAAGGTTACAGAAACTACGAGCAGTACTTC
CDR3 protein: CASNQGYRNYEQYF

V gene: TRBV19
J gene: TRBJ2-7
D gene: TRBD2
clone size: medium-sized
CDR3 DNA: TGTGCCAGTAGTGACATCGGCGGGAGGGCCTACGAGCAGTACTTC
CDR3 protein: CASSDIGGRAYEQYF

V gene: TRBV5-1
J gene: TRBJ1-1
D gene: NA
clone size: NA
CDR3 DNA: TGCGCCAGCAGCCAACCCCAGGATGCCCCAATGAACACTGAAGCTTTCTTT
CDR3 protein: CASSQPQDAPMNTEAFF

V gene: TRBV12-3/TRBV12-4
J gene: TRBJ1-2
D gene: NA
clone size: NA
CDR3 DNA: TGTGCCAGCAGACTGACCAGGGACTTGGGGGGCTACACCTTC
CDR3 protein: CASRLTRDLGGYTF

V gene: TRBV6-1
J gene: TRBJ2-2
D gene: TRBD2
clone size: few
CDR3 DNA: TGTGCCAGCACCCCCCTAGCGGGTCCGAACACCGGGGAGCTGTTTTTT
CDR3 protein: CASTPLAGPNTGELFF

V gene: TRBV2
J gene: TRBJ1-4
D gene: TRBD1
clone size: NA
CDR3 DNA: TGCGCCAGCAGTGAACTTTCCGACAGGGGAAATGAAAAACTGTTTTTT
CDR3 protein: CASSELSDRGNEKLFF

V gene: TRBV5-1
J gene: TRBJ2-1
D gene: NA
clone size: NA
CDR3 DNA: TGCGCCAGCAGCACAGTTACAAATGAGCAGTTCTTC
CDR3 protein: CASSTVTNEQFF

V gene: TRBV19
J gene: TRBJ2-7
D gene: NA
clone size: many
CDR3 DNA: TGTGCCAGTAGTATAAATGAATGGGGCACAGACTCCTACGAGCAGTACTTC
CDR3 protein: CASSINEWGTDSYEQYF

V gene: TRBV9
J gene: TRBJ1-3
D gene: NA
clone size: many
CDR3 DNA: TGTGCCAGCAGCGCACAAATGTCTGGAAACACCATATATTTT
CDR3 protein: CASSAQMSGNTIYF

V gene: TRBV2
J gene: TRBJ2-3
D gene: NA
clone size: medium-sized
CDR3 DNA: TGTGCCAGCAGTGAGGGAGGAGGTACGCAGTATTTT
CDR3 protein: CASSEGGGTQYF

V gene: TRBV12-3/TRBV12-4
J gene: TRBJ1-4
D gene: NA
clone size: medium-sized
CDR3 DNA: TGTGCCAGCAGTTTCGGGGAAAAACTGTTTTTT
CDR3 protein: CASSFGEKLFF

V gene: TRBV5-1
J gene: TRBJ2-3
D gene: NA
clone size: few
CDR3 DNA: TGCGCCAGCAGCTTGGTTAGTCAGGATTGGACAGATACGCAGTATTTT
CDR3 protein: CASSLVSQDWTDTQYF

V gene: TRBV12-5
J gene: TRBJ2-1
D gene: NA
clone size: few
CDR3 DNA: TGTGCTAGTGGTTTCTCAACCTACAATGAGCAGTTCTTC
CDR3 protein: CASGFSTYNEQFF

V gene: TRBV11-2
J gene: TRBJ2-1
D gene: TRBD2
clone size: many
CDR3 DNA: TGTGCCAGCAGCTCATTAATGGGAGGGGTTGAGCAGTTCTTC
CDR3 protein: CASSSLMGGVEQFF

V gene: TRBV28
J gene: TRBJ1-5
D gene: NA
clone size: few
CDR3 DNA: TGTGCCAGCTTTGAAGGACGAAGACGGCATTTT
CDR3 protein: CASFEGRRRHF

V gene: TRBV2
J gene: TRBJ1-2
D gene: NA
clone size: NA
CDR3 DNA: TGTGCCAGCATCAAGGGGCGCGATAACTATGGCTACACCTTC
CDR3 protein: CASIKGRDNYGYTF

V gene: TRBV11-2
J gene: TRBJ2-1
D gene: NA
clone size: NA
CDR3 DNA: TGTGCCAGCAGCTTAGGTGGCGTACGAAATGAGCAGTTCTTC
CDR3 protein: CASSLGGVRNEQFF

V gene: TRBV6-6
J gene: TRBJ2-1
D gene: NA
clone size: NA
CDR3 DNA: TGTGCCAGCAGTTATAATGCAGGGGTTAGGCAGTTCTTC
CDR3 protein: CASSYNAGVRQFF

V gene: TRBV30
J gene: TRBJ1-4
D gene: NA
clone size: many
CDR3 DNA: TGTGCCTGGAGTCAGGCGGTGAATGAAAAACTGTTTTTT
CDR3 protein: CAWSQAVNEKLFF

V gene: TRBV6-1
J gene: TRBJ1-5
D gene: NA
clone size: medium-sized
CDR3 DNA: TGTGCCAGCAGTGAAGAGAGCGGGTCAGGTCAGCCCCAGCATTTT
CDR3 protein: CASSEESGSGQPQHF

V gene: TRBV20-1
J gene: TRBJ1-6
D gene: TRBD1
clone size: medium-sized
CDR3 DNA: TGCAGTGCTAGAGCCCCCGGGACAGGGGAGAATTCACCCCTCCACTTT
CDR3 protein: CSARAPGTGENSPLHF

V gene: TRBV6-2/TRBV6-3
J gene: TRBJ2-3
D gene: NA
clone size: few
CDR3 DNA: TGTGCCAGCAGTTACCCCTCCGGGAGTGAAGGGAATACGCAGTATTTT
CDR3 protein: CASSYPSGSEGNTQYF

V gene: TRBV9
J gene: TRBJ2-1
D gene: NA
clone size: NA
CDR3 DNA: TGTGCCAGCAGCGTAGACGGCCTCACCAAGGAGCAGTTCTTC
CDR3 protein: CASSVDGLTKEQFF